Sequencing of this T cell receptor (beta chain) was carried out in a study of cytomegalovirus exposure and HLA in healthy donors. Both 60 Vbeta primers and 13 Jbeta primers went into the PCR. Data came from immunoSEQ multiplex PCR; TCRdb stores just in-frame clones and leaves some out. The sample consists of 180,000 or so clones, approximately 81% of them appearing once. The source material was PBMCs. The receptor was isolated from a woman between 18 and 29 years old in good health and CMV-seronegative.

The chain's CDR3 is CASRALGQGNEKLFF. The CDR3 DNA reads as TGTGCCAGCAGAGCTCTTGGACAGGGAAATGAAAAACTGTTTTTT. The chain joins TRBV28 to TRBJ1-4; 8 bases map to TRBD1. The trim removed 6 bases at V and 5 bases at J, leaving 8 bases unmatched. The CDR3 length is 15 residues. Germline CDR1 reads MDHEN; CDR2 reads SYDVKM.